A selection of T cell receptor beta chains follows, all from one sample in a study of blood T cell repertoires in COVID-19. Assay: immunoSEQ multiplex PCR; the TCRdb copy retains only in-frame clones and omits some. The sample records tens of thousands of clones, 88% being singletons. Material: peripheral blood. The receptors come from a man between 45 and 60 years old with active COVID-19. Both conserved end residues are part of each CDR3. A D gene is named only where the DNA matches it firmly. Some rows mark clone size as missing; the rest say once, few, many or name a class of expanded clone.

d_call	cdr3_length	j_call	clone_size	v_call	cdr3_aa	cdr3_nt
TRBD1	13	TRBJ1-2	once	TRBV2	CASSPGTGNGYTF	TGTGCCAGCAGTCCCGGGACAGGGAATGGCTACACCTTC
TRBD2	16	TRBJ2-1	.	TRBV3-1/TRBV3-2	CASSPPFLAGHNEQFF	TGTGCCAGCAGCCCCCCCTTTCTAGCGGGCCACAATGAGCAGTTCTTC
TRBD2	16	TRBJ2-3	.	TRBV4-3	CASSLLLAGSTDTQYF	TGCGCCAGCAGCCTCCTTCTAGCGGGCTCTACAGATACGCAGTATTTT
.	18	TRBJ1-1	once	TRBV7-2	CASSPPPGPLFTRTEAFF	TGTGCCAGCAGCCCCCCCCCAGGCCCATTGTTTACTCGAACTGAAGCTTTCTTT
.	14	TRBJ1-2	once	TRBV27	CASSLLPRGYGYTF	TGTGCCAGCAGTTTATTACCACGGGGCTATGGCTACACCTTC
TRBD1	14	TRBJ1-6	.	TRBV30	CAWARDRKNSPLHF	TGTGCCTGGGCTCGGGACAGGAAGAATTCACCCCTCCACTTT
.	12	TRBJ2-5	.	TRBV27	CASKTRQETQYF	TGTGCCAGCAAAACCAGACAAGAGACCCAGTACTTC
TRBD1	13	TRBJ1-4	.	TRBV3-1/TRBV3-2	CASGQGAIEKLFF	TGTGCCAGTGGACAGGGGGCGATTGAAAAACTGTTTTTT
.	12	TRBJ2-1	.	TRBV27	CASSPSFGEQFF	TGTGCCAGCAGTCCCTCATTCGGTGAGCAGTTCTTC
.	12	TRBJ1-4	.	TRBV12-3/TRBV12-4	CASRDFREKLFF	TGTGCCAGCAGAGACTTTCGCGAAAAACTGTTTTTT
.	15	TRBJ1-5	.	TRBV2	CASSELQVPNQPQHF	TGTGCCAGCAGTGAATTGCAGGTCCCCAATCAGCCCCAGCATTTT
TRBD2	15	TRBJ2-1	.	TRBV3-1/TRBV3-2	CASSQGLAGGIEQFF	TGTGCCAGCAGCCAGGGACTAGCGGGGGGTATTGAGCAGTTCTTC
TRBD1	17	TRBJ2-1	.	TRBV19	CASRQKGASLFYNEQFF	TGTGCCAGTAGGCAGAAGGGGGCATCCTTGTTTTACAATGAGCAGTTCTTC
.	15	TRBJ2-6	.	TRBV6-6	CATKTGPSGANVLTF	TGTGCCACTAAGACAGGACCCTCTGGGGCCAACGTCCTGACTTTC
.	17	TRBJ1-4	.	TRBV9	CASSVGGGRAYSEKLFF	TGTGCCAGCAGCGTAGGCGGGGGGCGGGCTTATAGTGAAAAACTGTTTTTT
TRBD2	19	TRBJ2-2	.	TRBV4-1	CASSQKPLAGGPKTGELFF	TGCGCCAGCAGCCAGAAACCACTAGCGGGGGGGCCAAAGACCGGGGAGCTGTTTTTT
.	15	TRBJ1-2	.	TRBV6-1	CASSERWGANYGYTF	TGTGCCAGCAGTGAAAGGTGGGGGGCTAACTATGGCTACACCTTC
TRBD2	17	TRBJ2-1	.	TRBV7-2	CASSFGLAGGTNNEQFF	TGTGCCAGCAGCTTCGGACTAGCGGGGGGGACTAACAATGAGCAGTTCTTC
.	14	TRBJ2-7	.	TRBV6-2/TRBV6-3	CASSQSGGPREQYF	TGTGCCAGCAGTCAATCCGGGGGGCCCCGGGAGCAGTACTTC
TRBD2	15	TRBJ2-3	few	TRBV4-2	CASSPGLAGTDTQYF	TGTGCCAGCAGCCCCGGACTAGCGGGCACAGATACGCAGTATTTT
TRBD2	17	TRBJ2-1	.	TRBV7-3	CASSLRPTSGSENEQFF	TGTGCCAGCAGCCTCCGACCTACTAGCGGGAGTGAGAATGAGCAGTTCTTC
.	13	TRBJ2-2	few	TRBV11-3	CASSLGRTGELFF	TGTGCCAGCAGCTTAGGGAGAACCGGGGAGCTGTTTTTT
.	13	TRBJ2-5	.	TRBV6-2/TRBV6-3	CASSYGGIETQYF	TGTGCCAGCAGTTACGGGGGGATAGAGACCCAGTACTTC
TRBD1	15	TRBJ2-1	.	TRBV9	CASSVRTGVVNEQFF	TGTGCCAGCAGCGTACGAACAGGGGTAGTGAATGAGCAGTTCTTC
TRBD2	15	TRBJ2-1	.	TRBV9	CASSVDAGGPNEQFF	TGTGCCAGCAGCGTAGATGCGGGAGGGCCGAATGAGCAGTTCTTC
.	14	TRBJ1-2	.	TRBV7-2	CASSSEGANYGYTF	TGTGCCAGCAGCTCCGAGGGCGCTAACTATGGCTACACCTTC
.	14	TRBJ1-4	.	TRBV7-6	CASSLGTGNEKLFF	TGTGCCAGCAGCTTAGGGACGGGGAATGAAAAACTGTTTTTT
TRBD2	10	TRBJ2-7	.	TRBV6-5	CAAGVYEQYF	TGTGCCGCGGGGGTCTACGAGCAGTACTTC
TRBD2	15	TRBJ2-5	.	TRBV19	CASSMSGGARETQYF	TGTGCCAGTAGTATGAGCGGGGGGGCGAGAGAGACCCAGTACTTC
TRBD2	15	TRBJ2-3	.	TRBV9	CASSQGLAGTDTQYF	TGTGCCAGCAGCCAGGGACTAGCGGGCACAGATACGCAGTATTTT
.	12	TRBJ2-3	.	TRBV13	CASSLITDTQYF	TGTGCCAGCAGCTTAATAACAGATACGCAGTATTTT
.	15	TRBJ1-3	.	TRBV5-3	CARSFCGRTGNTIYF	TGTGCCAGAAGCTTTTGTGGCAGGACTGGAAACACCATATATTTT
TRBD2	16	TRBJ2-3	.	TRBV6-2/TRBV6-3	CASSYGLAGGADTQYF	TGTGCCAGCAGTTACGGCCTAGCGGGAGGGGCAGATACGCAGTATTTT
TRBD1	15	TRBJ1-2	once	TRBV5-5	CASRVTGTGDYGYTF	TGTGCCAGCAGGGTTACCGGGACAGGGGACTATGGCTACACCTTC
TRBD2	13	TRBJ2-1	.	TRBV2	CARSGLERGEQFF	TGTGCCAGGAGCGGACTAGAGAGGGGTGAGCAGTTCTTC
TRBD1	14	TRBJ1-1	.	TRBV10-3	CAISLGQGNTEAFF	TGTGCCATCAGTCTAGGACAGGGGAACACTGAAGCTTTCTTT
.	13	TRBJ1-2	.	TRBV30	CAWSRGAGYGYTF	TGTGCCTGGAGTAGGGGAGCGGGCTATGGCTACACCTTC
.	13	TRBJ2-7	once	TRBV12-3/TRBV12-4	CASSFALRVEQYF	TGTGCCAGCAGTTTTGCACTGCGCGTCGAGCAGTACTTC
TRBD1	16	TRBJ2-5	.	TRBV6-5	CASSFLGQGRKETQYF	TGTGCCAGCAGTTTCTTGGGACAGGGGAGGAAAGAGACCCAGTACTTC
TRBD2	16	TRBJ2-5	.	TRBV5-4	CASSLGGLAGIETQYF	TGTGCCAGCAGCTTGGGGGGACTAGCGGGGATAGAGACCCAGTACTTC
.	17	TRBJ2-1	.	TRBV12-1	CASSPGFSGPDYNEQFF	TGTGCCAGCAGCCCGGGATTTAGCGGGCCTGACTACAATGAGCAGTTCTTC
.	16	TRBJ2-3	.	TRBV7-3	CASSLSHGGPTDTQYF	TGTGCCAGCAGCTTAAGCCACGGGGGGCCCACAGATACGCAGTATTTT
TRBD1	16	TRBJ1-1	.	TRBV5-1	CASSHGQGAWGTEAFF	TGCGCCAGCAGCCACGGACAGGGGGCTTGGGGCACTGAAGCTTTCTTT
TRBD1	14	TRBJ1-1	.	TRBV5-3	CARSTGQGNTEAFF	TGTGCCAGAAGCACAGGACAGGGAAACACTGAAGCTTTCTTT
TRBD2	14	TRBJ2-1	once	TRBV6-6	CASHRAGGGNEQFF	TGTGCCAGCCATAGGGCGGGGGGTGGCAATGAGCAGTTCTTC
.	17	TRBJ2-3	.	TRBV6-4	CASRPPLATPSTDTQYF	TGTGCCAGCAGACCCCCGCTAGCGACTCCTAGCACAGATACGCAGTATTTT
TRBD2	15	TRBJ2-1	.	TRBV5-4	CASSSERGPYNEQFF	TGTGCCAGCAGCTCTGAGCGGGGCCCCTACAATGAGCAGTTCTTC
TRBD1	15	TRBJ1-5	.	TRBV7-6	CASSLGTGGNQPQHF	TGTGCCAGCAGCTTAGGAACAGGGGGCAATCAGCCCCAGCATTTT
.	14	TRBJ2-2	.	TRBV6-1	CASKLTGNTGELFF	TGTGCCAGCAAGCTTACCGGGAACACCGGGGAGCTGTTTTTT
.	15	TRBJ1-5	.	TRBV19	CASSGWQAANQPQHF	TGTGCCAGTTCGGGGTGGCAGGCAGCTAATCAGCCCCAGCATTTT
.	15	TRBJ1-6	.	TRBV13	CASSLKQVYNSPLHF	TGTGCCAGCAGCTTAAAGCAAGTCTATAATTCACCCCTCCACTTT
TRBD1	16	TRBJ1-6	.	TRBV11-2	CASSSGTGVRNSPLHF	TGTGCCAGCAGCTCCGGGACAGGGGTGCGTAATTCACCCCTCCACTTT
.	18	TRBJ1-4	.	TRBV15	CATSRDAQGPATNEKLFF	TGTGCCACCAGCAGAGATGCCCAGGGGCCAGCAACTAATGAAAAACTGTTTTTT
TRBD1	16	TRBJ2-3	few	TRBV5-1	CASSLGTGLSTDTQYF	TGCGCCAGCAGCTTGGGGACAGGTCTTAGCACAGATACGCAGTATTTT
TRBD1	15	TRBJ2-5	.	TRBV27	CASSLSTGWGETQYF	TGTGCCAGCAGTTTATCGACAGGGTGGGGAGAGACCCAGTACTTC
TRBD2	16	TRBJ2-1	.	TRBV7-2	CASSLSRGAGENEQFF	TGTGCCAGCAGCTTAAGCCGGGGAGCGGGGGAAAATGAGCAGTTCTTC
TRBD2	15	TRBJ2-5	.	TRBV4-3	CASSQVGAGQETQYF	TGCGCCAGCAGCCAAGTAGGAGCGGGGCAAGAGACCCAGTACTTC
TRBD2	15	TRBJ2-1	.	TRBV6-5	CASSQMRGAHNEQFF	TGTGCCAGCAGTCAGATGCGGGGGGCGCACAATGAGCAGTTCTTC
TRBD2	15	TRBJ2-1	.	TRBV24-1	CATSDPGTSVNEQFF	TGTGCCACCAGTGATCCCGGGACTAGCGTGAATGAGCAGTTCTTC